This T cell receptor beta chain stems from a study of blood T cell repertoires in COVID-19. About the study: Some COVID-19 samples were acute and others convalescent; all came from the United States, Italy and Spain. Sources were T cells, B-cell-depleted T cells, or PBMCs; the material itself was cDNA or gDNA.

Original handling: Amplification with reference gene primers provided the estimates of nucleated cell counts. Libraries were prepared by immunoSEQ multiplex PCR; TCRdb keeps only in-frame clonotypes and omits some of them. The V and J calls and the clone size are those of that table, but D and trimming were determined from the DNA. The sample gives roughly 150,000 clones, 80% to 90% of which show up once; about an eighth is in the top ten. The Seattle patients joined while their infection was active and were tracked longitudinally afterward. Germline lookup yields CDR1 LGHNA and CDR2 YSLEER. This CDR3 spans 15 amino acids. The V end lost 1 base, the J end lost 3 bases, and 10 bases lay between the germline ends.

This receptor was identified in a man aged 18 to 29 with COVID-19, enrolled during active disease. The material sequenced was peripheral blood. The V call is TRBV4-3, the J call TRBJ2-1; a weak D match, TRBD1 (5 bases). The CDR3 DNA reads TGCGCCAGCAGCCAAGGGACACCCAACTACAATGAGCAGTTCTTC. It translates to CASSQGTPNYNEQFF.